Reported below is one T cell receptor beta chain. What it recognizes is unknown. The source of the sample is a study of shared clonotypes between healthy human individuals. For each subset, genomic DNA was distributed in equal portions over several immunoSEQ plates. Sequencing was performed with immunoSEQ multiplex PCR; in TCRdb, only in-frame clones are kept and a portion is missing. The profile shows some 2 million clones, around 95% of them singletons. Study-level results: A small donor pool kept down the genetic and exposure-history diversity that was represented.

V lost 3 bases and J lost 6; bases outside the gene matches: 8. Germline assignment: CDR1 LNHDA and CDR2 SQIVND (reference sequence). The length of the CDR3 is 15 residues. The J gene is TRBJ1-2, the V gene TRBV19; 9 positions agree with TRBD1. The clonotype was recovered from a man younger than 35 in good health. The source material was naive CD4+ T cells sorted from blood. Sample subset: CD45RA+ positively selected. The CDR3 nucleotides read TGTGCCAGTAGTATTACCCCTCGACAGGGGGATGGCTACACCTTC. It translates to CASSITPRQGDGYTF.